Listed here are 5 T cell receptor beta chains from one sample, sequenced in a study of T-cell reconstitution after alpha-beta-depleted transplantation in children. TCRbeta library construction was performed incorporating unique molecular identifiers. TCRdb itself ran the PCR reads through MiXCR, one entry per CDR3 protein. The table shows roughly 300,000 distinct CDR3 sequences, with around 9.6% occurring only once. The sequenced sample was PBMCs from the stem cell graft donor, obtained from the stem cell graft. The source of these receptors is a human donor who donated a stem cell graft to a child with SCID.

This clonotype was counted only a few times. This sequence joins TRBV5-1 and TRBJ2-6, with no clear D. The V gene's germline CDR1 is SGHRS and CDR2 YFSETQ. The germline V and J ends were trimmed by 1 base and 2 bases, with 13 bases remaining between them. This CDR3 has 17 residues. The CDR3 coding sequence is TGCGCCAGCAGCTTGTTCCAAGGTCCCACTGGGGCCAACGTCCTGACTTTC. Translating gives CASSLFQGPTGANVLTF.

The CDR3 here is CSVGQGRGTEAFF. The CDR3 DNA reads TGCAGCGTCGGCCAGGGGAGAGGCACTGAAGCTTTCTTT. The chain has TRBV29-1 and TRBJ1-1; a possible D gene is TRBD1 (6 bases). Deletions cut 6 bases from V and 4 bases from J, with 15 bases between. This CDR3 spans 13 amino acids. Germline CDR1 is SQVTM and CDR2 is ANQGSEA.

This clonotype was counted many times. The rearrangement uses TRBV5-1 and TRBJ1-3; D uncertain. The CDR3 runs 13 residues. Trimming stripped 6 bases from V and 4 bases from J, with 11 bases between. The germline gives CDR1 SGHRS, CDR2 YFSETQ. Written as DNA, the CDR3 is TGCGCCAGCAAGTCTTCGGTCGGAAACACCATATATTTT. Translation gives CASKSSVGNTIYF.

This clonotype has ten or more counts. This rearrangement joins TRBV12-3 or TRBV12-4 to TRBJ1-2; 11 positions match TRBD1. V trimming: 6 bases; J trimming: 7 bases; junction bases outside the gene matches: 4. The CDR3 has 13 residues. The CDR3 coding sequence is TGTGCCAGCAGCTCCGGGACAGGGGGTGGCTACACCTTC. It yields the protein CASSSGTGGGYTF.

The chain employs TRBV5-1 and TRBJ1-3, with 7 bases fitting TRBD1. The CDR3 totals 16 residues. Trimming at V came to 4 bases and at J to 2 bases, leaving 9 bases not matched to a gene. Germline V gene data show CDR1 as SGHRS and CDR2 as YFSETQ. CDR3 in amino acids: CASSPTGVMAGNTIYF. As DNA, the CDR3 is TGCGCCAGCAGCCCAACAGGGGTAATGGCTGGAAACACCATATATTTT.